The present T cell receptor (beta chain) was sequenced within a study of T cells in Graves' hyperthyroidism and ophthalmopathy. Study-wide findings and caveats: Blood samples included most of the expanded thyroid clonotypes exceeding 0.001.

TCR beta CDR3 regions were amplified from RNA. HTBI primers drove first-round RT-PCR of the TCR CDR3. TCRdb fed the multiplex PCR reads into MiXCR, producing one record per CDR3 protein. The table shows about 590,000 distinct CDR3 sequences, with around 16% occurring only once. Germline values: CDR1 MNHEY, CDR2 SMNVEV (reference sequence). The CDR3 has 16 amino acids. Germline trimming cut 7 bases from V and 6 bases from J; bases unmatched to any gene: 13. There are many counts of this clonotype. Antigen unknown. The sequenced sample was blood. This receptor was taken from a woman aged 30 to 39 with Graves' hyperthyroidism. The chain is built from TRBV27 and TRBJ1-1, with 11 bases aligning to TRBD1. The CDR3 DNA is TGTGCCAGCAATCCCCTCGGGACAGGGGGAGCCGCTGAAGCTTTCTTT. Translated, it gives CASNPLGTGGAAEAFF.